Shown below are 4 T cell receptor beta chains from a single sample sequenced in a study of blood T cell repertoires in COVID-19. Repertoires were generated with immunoSEQ multiplex PCR, while TCRdb's copy carries only in-frame clones and drops some. The sample contains tens of thousands of clones, approximately 90% of which appear only once. The material sequenced was peripheral blood. Receptor source: a woman of 80 years or more with acute or convalescent COVID-19.

The chain has TRBV7-2 and TRBJ1-6; unclear D gene. V lost 1 base, J lost 10 bases, and 11 bases lay in between. Germline CDR1 is SGHTA and CDR2 is FQGNSA. The CDR3 spans 14 residues. The CDR3 is CASSLGGGGSPLHF. CDR3 coding DNA: TGTGCCAGCAGCTTAGGAGGTGGCGGGTCACCCCTCCACTTT.

The rearrangement uses TRBV19 and TRBJ1-2; D ambiguous. V gave up 4 bases and J gave up 1 base, with 4 bases separating them. CDR1 and CDR2 from the germline V gene are LNHDA and SQIVND (reference sequence). The length of the CDR3 is 12 residues. CDR3 residues: CASSTVNYGYTF. The CDR3, as DNA: TGTGCCAGTAGTACGGTTAACTATGGCTACACCTTC.

In this sample, this clone turned up once. The chain uses TRBV4-3 and TRBJ1-2; a possible D gene is TRBD1 (6 bases). The germline V gene has CDR1 LGHNA and CDR2 YSLEER. Trimming stripped 0 bases from V and 4 bases from J, with 15 bases between. The CDR3 has 16 residues. CDR3 coding DNA: TGCGCCAGCAGCCAAGATCGCCCAGGGGACATCTATGGCTACACCTTC. This translates into CASSQDRPGDIYGYTF.

This chain uses TRBV19 with TRBJ2-2; 10 bases are a match to TRBD1. The J segment lost 7 bases and the V segment lost 5 bases, leaving 4 bases of the junction unmatched. The V gene's germline CDR1 is LNHDA and CDR2 SQIVND (reference sequence). This CDR3 comprises 14 residues. CDR3 nucleotide sequence: TGTGCCAGTAGTGTGGGACAGGGGAACGGGGAGCTGTTTTTT. Protein: CASSVGQGNGELFF.